Each of the 12 T cell receptor beta chains below was sequenced from the same sample in a study of T cell responses to AZD1222 COVID-19 vaccine. Produced via immunoSEQ multiplex PCR; TCRdb's table is partial and in-frame only. The repertoire holds about 140,000 clones, with 90% to 95% as singletons. Material: peripheral blood, obtained 28 days after the second AZD1222 dose. These receptors all come from an adult who received the AZD1222 COVID-19 vaccine.

This clone appeared a single time. DNA for the CDR3: TGTGCCAGCTCAGGACAGGGTAATCAGCCCCAGCATTTT. It encodes CASSGQGNQPQHF. The chain carries TRBV2 and TRBJ1-5; 8 nucleotides align to TRBD1. Trimming cost V 8 bases and J 4 bases; bases outside gene matches: 4. This CDR3 contains 13 residues. Germline V gene data show CDR1 as SNHLY and CDR2 as FYNNEI.

This clone was seen once. The chain uses TRBV4-1 and TRBJ1-2, with D perhaps TRBD1 (6 bases). From germline, CDR1 is MGHRA and CDR2 YSYEKL. Trimming left V 1 base short and J 3 bases short, with 18 bases between. This CDR3 region has 17 residues. The CDR3 region is CASSQGAVQQGHYGYTF. Here the CDR3 DNA reads TGCGCCAGCAGCCAAGGGGCCGTCCAACAGGGACACTATGGCTACACCTTC.

J is TRBJ1-5 and V is TRBV6-2 or TRBV6-3; D uncertain. Germline V gene data show CDR1 as MNHEY and CDR2 as SVGEGT. Trimming removed 0 bases at V and 2 bases at J, with 2 bases between. There are 13 residues in the CDR3. The CDR3 spells CASSYSRNQPQHF. Here the CDR3 DNA reads TGTGCCAGCAGTTACTCGCGCAATCAGCCCCAGCATTTT.

The genes are TRBV6-6 and TRBJ2-3; 7 positions match TRBD1. With 7 bases clipped from V and 2 bases from J, the junction kept 6 bases outside the gene matches. There are 14 residues in the CDR3. Germline values: CDR1 MNHNY, CDR2 SVGAGI (reference sequence). DNA of the CDR3: TGTGCCAGCACGGCCGGGACAGCCACAGATACGCAGTATTTT. This translates into CASTAGTATDTQYF.

The gene calls are TRBV27 and TRBJ2-2; the match to TRBD1 covers 10 bases. V lost 5 bases, J lost 4 bases, and 4 bases stayed unmatched. The CDR3 consists of 15 residues. Germline lookup yields CDR1 MNHEY and CDR2 SMNVEV (reference sequence). CDR3 sequence reads: CASSKRDRGTGELFF. CDR3 DNA: TGTGCCAGCAGTAAACGGGACAGGGGCACCGGGGAGCTGTTTTTT.

The chain joins TRBV6-5 to TRBJ1-5; D is unresolved. Looked up from germline, CDR1 is MNHEY and CDR2 is SVGAGI. This CDR3 has 15 amino acids. Trimming cost V 2 bases and J 4 bases, with 12 bases left between them. DNA of the CDR3: TGTGCCAGCAGTTACGATAAGGGTGGGAATCAGCCCCAGCATTTT. Its protein is CASSYDKGGNQPQHF.

The chain combines TRBV19 with TRBJ1-1; no firm D call. V was trimmed by 3 bases and J by 4 bases, leaving 12 bases between them. Germline V gives CDR1 LNHDA, CDR2 SQIVND (reference sequence). There are 14 residues in the CDR3. DNA for the CDR3: TGTGCCAGTAGTATTGGGCCCCCGAGCACTGAAGCTTTCTTT. Amino acid sequence: CASSIGPPSTEAFF.

The chain uses TRBV30 and TRBJ2-5; 9 bases are shared with TRBD1. The germline CDR1 and CDR2 sequences are GTSNPN and SVGIG (reference sequence). Trimming removed 8 bases from V and 7 bases from J; junction bases left unmatched: 11. The CDR3 extends over 13 amino acids. CDR3 sequence (DNA): TGTGCCAGACAACAGGGGGCGTCAGTGACCCAGTACTTC. The encoded protein is CARQQGASVTQYF.

This clone was seen just once. The chain combines TRBV5-1 with TRBJ1-1; D remains unclear. Germline CDR1 SGHRS, CDR2 YFSETQ. The CDR3 extends over 16 amino acids. V dropped 0 bases and J dropped 1 base, with 13 bases sitting between them. Here the CDR3 reads CASSLGLGRPNTEAFF. CDR3 bases: TGCGCCAGCAGCTTGGGCCTCGGACGACCGAACACTGAAGCTTTCTTT.

A note on this clone: The sample holds other DNA sequences that translate to the same CDR3. The J gene is TRBJ1-1, the V gene TRBV12-3 or TRBV12-4; D remains ambiguous. The ends were cut back, 7 bases at V and 2 bases at J, with 5 bases in the middle. The CDR3 consists of 11 residues. The CDR3 here is CASTTNTEAFF. DNA for the CDR3: TGTGCCAGCACCACAAACACTGAAGCTTTCTTT.

The rearrangement joins TRBV19 to TRBJ1-2; D is uncertain. Germline V lookup: CDR1 LNHDA, CDR2 SQIVND (reference sequence). V was clipped by 4 bases and J by 2 bases, with 8 bases between them. The CDR3 is 13 residues long. CDR3 in DNA: TGTGCCAGTAGTACGACGGAAAACTATGGCTACACCTTC. Translation: CASSTTENYGYTF.

The chain uses TRBV19 and TRBJ1-3; the D is unclear. V dropped 1 base and J dropped 2 bases, with 6 bases sitting between them. From germline, CDR1 is LNHDA and CDR2 SQIVND (reference sequence). This CDR3 has 14 amino acids. This CDR3 reads CASSIVGTGNTIYF. DNA for the CDR3: TGTGCCAGTAGTATAGTCGGGACTGGAAACACCATATATTTT.